Below are 5 T cell receptor beta chains sequenced from a single sample in a study of T cell repertoires and HLA-DP antigens (dated by TCRdb to the late 2010s). Receptor amplification or capture employed the immunoSEQ multiplex PCR assay. Drawn from immuneACCESS, this table holds only the in-frame rearrangements with V and J called that TCRdb kept. Clones are partly lost; checked studies trace under half to an unresolved V gene and leave the rest unexplained. This sample has some 110,000 clones in its table, and about 92% of those were observed once. The ten largest clones take up approximately 0.25% of the sample. The antigens these receptors bind are not known. The sequencing sample was made of CD4+ T cells from PBMCs. These receptors originate from a woman aged 18-29 years in good health and CMV-seronegative.

The chain links TRBV4-2 to TRBJ2-2; TRBD2 matches 15 bases. The V and J ends lost 4 bases and 3 bases, in that order; junction bases with no gene match: 6. Germline V gene data show CDR1 as LGHNA and CDR2 as YNFKEQ. The CDR3 is 18 amino acids. DNA of the CDR3: TGTGCCAGCAGCCCGTGGACTAGCGGGGGGGCGGACACCGGGGAGCTGTTTTTT. This codes for CASSPWTSGGADTGELFF.

The chain recombines TRBV28 with TRBJ2-7; no clear D. V lost 5 bases and J 2 bases, leaving 4 bases between the germline ends. CDR3 length equals 11 residues. Germline V gene data show CDR1 as MDHEN and CDR2 as SYDVKM. The chain's CDR3 is CASSRTYEQYF. For the CDR3, the DNA is TGTGCCAGCAGTCGCACCTACGAGCAGTACTTC. The whole variable domain, filled in from reference TRBV28 and TRBJ2-7, reads DVKVTQSSRYLVKRTGEKVFLECVQDMDHENMFWYRQDPGLGLRLIYFSYDVKMKEKGDIPEGYSVSREKKERFSLILESASTNQTSMYLCASSRTYEQYFGPGTRLTVT.

The genes are TRBV28 and TRBJ2-7; either TRBD1 or TRBD2 may fit D (5 bases each). CDR3 length equals 17 residues. Per germline, CDR1 MDHEN and CDR2 SYDVKM. Trimming took 6 bases from V and 1 from J, leaving 22 bases between them. CDR3 residues: CASSTQSGTHGSYEQYV. The CDR3 nucleotides read TGTGCCAGCAGCACACAGTCCGGGACGCATGGATCCTACGAGCAGTACGTC.

The V call is TRBV29-1, the J call TRBJ2-7; 7 nucleotides line up with TRBD2. Germline CDR1 is SQVTM and CDR2 is ANQGSEA. The CDR3 length is 14 residues. The V and J ends lost 2 bases and 7 bases, in that order; junction bases with no gene match: 11. CDR3 nucleotide sequence: TGCAGCGTTGAACCGCGGGAGTCGGCTAGGGAGCAGTACTTC. This codes for CSVEPRESAREQYF.

The CDR3 coding sequence is TGTGCCAGCATGGTGGTAGCCACGAGCTCCTACGAGCAGTACTTC. Translated, it gives CASMVVATSSYEQYF. V is TRBV2 and J is TRBJ2-7; no clear D gene. The germline V and J ends were trimmed by 7 bases and 0 bases, with 16 bases remaining between them. Germline V CDR1 and CDR2: SNHLY, FYNNEI. CDR3 length: 15 residues. Combining the CDR3 with reference TRBV2 and TRBJ2-7 gives the whole variable domain EPEVTQTPSHQVTQMGQEVILRCVPISNHLYFYWYRQILGQKVEFLVSFYNNEISEKSEIFDDQFSVERPDGSNFTLKIRSTKLEDSAMYFCASMVVATSSYEQYFGPGTRLTVT.